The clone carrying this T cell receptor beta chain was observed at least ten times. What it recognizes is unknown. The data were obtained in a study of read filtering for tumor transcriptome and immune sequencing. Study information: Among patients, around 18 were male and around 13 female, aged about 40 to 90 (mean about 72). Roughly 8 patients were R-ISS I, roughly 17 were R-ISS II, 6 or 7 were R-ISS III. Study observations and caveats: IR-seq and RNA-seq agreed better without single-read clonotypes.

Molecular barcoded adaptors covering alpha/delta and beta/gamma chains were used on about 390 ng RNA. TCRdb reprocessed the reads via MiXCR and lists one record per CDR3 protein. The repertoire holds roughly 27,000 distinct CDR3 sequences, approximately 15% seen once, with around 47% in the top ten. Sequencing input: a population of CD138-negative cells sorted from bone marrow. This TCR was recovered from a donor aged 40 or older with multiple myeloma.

The CDR3 nucleotides read TGTGCCAGTAGAGAGACTAGCGGGAGCGTCGGGGAGCTGTTTTTT. Translating it yields CASRETSGSVGELFF. The V call is TRBV19, the J call TRBJ2-2; 12 bases are a match to TRBD2. CDR1 is LNHDA, CDR2 SQIVND, per germline (reference sequence). There are 15 residues in the CDR3. The trim removed 6 bases at V and 7 bases at J, leaving 6 bases unmatched. Full variable domain (outside the CDR3, taken from reference TRBV19 and TRBJ2-2): DGGITQSPKYLFRKEGQNVTLSCEQNLNHDAMYWYRQDPGQGLRLIYYSQIVNDFQKGDIAEGYSVSREKKESFPLTVTSAQKNPTAFYLCASRETSGSVGELFFGEGSRLTVL.